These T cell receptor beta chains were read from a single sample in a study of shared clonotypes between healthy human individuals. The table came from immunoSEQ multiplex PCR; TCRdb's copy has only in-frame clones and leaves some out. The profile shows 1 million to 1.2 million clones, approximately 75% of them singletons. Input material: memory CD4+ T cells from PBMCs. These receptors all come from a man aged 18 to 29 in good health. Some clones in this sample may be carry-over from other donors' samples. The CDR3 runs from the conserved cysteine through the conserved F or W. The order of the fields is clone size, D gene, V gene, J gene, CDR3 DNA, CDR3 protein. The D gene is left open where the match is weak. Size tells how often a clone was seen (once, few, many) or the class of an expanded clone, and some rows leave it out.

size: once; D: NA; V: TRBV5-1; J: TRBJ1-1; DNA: TGCGCCAGCAGCCGGGGTGAGTTTACTCAGGAAGCTTTCTTT; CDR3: CASSRGEFTQEAFF
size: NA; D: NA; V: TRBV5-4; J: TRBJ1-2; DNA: TGTGCCAGCAGCTTGCCGGAAGCAGGGTCTAACTATGGCTACACCTTC; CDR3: CASSLPEAGSNYGYTF
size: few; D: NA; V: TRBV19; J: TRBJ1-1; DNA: TGTGCCAGTACCCCGTTTTGGGCTCAGAACACTGAAGCTTTCTTT; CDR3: CASTPFWAQNTEAFF
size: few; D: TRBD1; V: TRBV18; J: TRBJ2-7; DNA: TGTGCCAGCTCACCACTGGACAGGGGCGAGCAGTACTTC; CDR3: CASSPLDRGEQYF
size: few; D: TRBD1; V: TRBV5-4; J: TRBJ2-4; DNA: TGTGCCAGCAAGGGACAGGGGGAAAACATTCAGTACTTC; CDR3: CASKGQGENIQYF
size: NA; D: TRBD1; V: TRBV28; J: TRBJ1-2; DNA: TGTGCCAGCGGCGGACAGGGGGGATTCTGGTATGGCTACACCTTC; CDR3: CASGGQGGFWYGYTF
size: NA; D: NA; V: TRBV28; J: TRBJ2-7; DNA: TGTGCCAGCAGCTCTTCCTACGAGCAGTACTTC; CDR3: CASSSSYEQYF
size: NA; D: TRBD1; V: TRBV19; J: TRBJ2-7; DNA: TGTGCCAGTAGCTCGACAGGGATCTCCTACGAGCAGTACTTC; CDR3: CASSSTGISYEQYF
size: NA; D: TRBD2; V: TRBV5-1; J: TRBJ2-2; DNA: TGCGCCAGCCAGACTAGCGCATTCACCGGGGAGCTGTTTTTT; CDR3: CASQTSAFTGELFF
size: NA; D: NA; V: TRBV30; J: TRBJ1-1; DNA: TGTGCCTGGAGTGTCACGCGGTGGGATGACAGGAATACTCCGAGGGCTTTCTTT; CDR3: CAWSVTRWDDRNTPRAFF
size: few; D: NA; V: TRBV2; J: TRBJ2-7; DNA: TGTGCCAGCACTTTGGTCCCCTACGAGCAGTACTTC; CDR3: CASTLVPYEQYF
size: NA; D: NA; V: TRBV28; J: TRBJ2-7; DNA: TGTGCCAGCAGTTTATATGGGGGGGCATGGTACGAGCAGTACTTC; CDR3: CASSLYGGAWYEQYF
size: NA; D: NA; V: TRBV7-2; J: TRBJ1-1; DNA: TGTGCCAGCAGCTCCACTCGTCGGGTGGAAGCTTTCTTT; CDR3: CASSSTRRVEAFF
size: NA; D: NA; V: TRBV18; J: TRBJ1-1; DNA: TGTGCCAGCTCACCAGGAGCCAACACTGAAGCTTTCTTT; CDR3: CASSPGANTEAFF
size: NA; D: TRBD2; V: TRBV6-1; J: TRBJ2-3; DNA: TGTGCCAGCAGGGGAGGGTTGGCGCAGTATTTT; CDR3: CASRGGLAQYF
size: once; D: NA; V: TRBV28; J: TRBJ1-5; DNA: TGTGCCAGCATCCCCCCGGGGTCGAGACTGAATCAGCCCCAGCATTTT; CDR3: CASIPPGSRLNQPQHF
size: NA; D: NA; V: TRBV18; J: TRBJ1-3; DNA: TGTGCCAGCCGGCCCCCCTCTGGAAACACCATATATTTT; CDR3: CASRPPSGNTIYF
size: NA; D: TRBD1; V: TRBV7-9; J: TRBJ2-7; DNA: TGTGCCAGCAGCCGCAGGACAGGGGGCATCGACGAGCAGTACTTC; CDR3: CASSRRTGGIDEQYF
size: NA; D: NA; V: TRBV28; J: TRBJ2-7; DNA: TGTGCCAGCAGTTTTGGAACCTACGAGCAGTACTTC; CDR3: CASSFGTYEQYF
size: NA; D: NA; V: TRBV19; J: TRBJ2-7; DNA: TGTGCCAGTAGTATCGGGGTAGAGACCTACGAGCAGTACTTC; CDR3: CASSIGVETYEQYF
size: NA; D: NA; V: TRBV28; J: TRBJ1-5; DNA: TGTGCCAGCAGTTTTGGGTCGGGGGCTGACGTTGGGCAGCCCCAGCATTTT; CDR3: CASSFGSGADVGQPQHF
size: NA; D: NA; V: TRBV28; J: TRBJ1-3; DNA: TGTGCCAGCAGAACCTTTGACAGTCGAAACACCATATATTTT; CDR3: CASRTFDSRNTIYF
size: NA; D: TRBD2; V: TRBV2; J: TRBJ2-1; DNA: TGTGCCAGCAGTGAACTAGCGGGAGCCTACAATGAGCAGTTCTTC; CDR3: CASSELAGAYNEQFF
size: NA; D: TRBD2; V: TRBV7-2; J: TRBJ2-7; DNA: TGTGCCAGCAGCGCGGGACTAGCGGGACAGTATGGGTCCTACGAGCAGTACTTC; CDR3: CASSAGLAGQYGSYEQYF
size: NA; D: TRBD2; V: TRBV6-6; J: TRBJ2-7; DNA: TGTGCCAGCAACTTACGTACTAGCGGGCCGGGCTACGAGCAGTACTTC; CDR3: CASNLRTSGPGYEQYF
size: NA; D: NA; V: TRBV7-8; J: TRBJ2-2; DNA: TGTGCCAGCAGCTTAGCCCAGGGGTCCGGGGAGCTGTTTTTT; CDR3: CASSLAQGSGELFF
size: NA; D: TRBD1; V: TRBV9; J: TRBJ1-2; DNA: TGTGCCAGCAGCATGGGACAGGGGGCTAATGGCTACACCTTC; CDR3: CASSMGQGANGYTF
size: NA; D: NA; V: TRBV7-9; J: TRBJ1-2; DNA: TGTGCCAGCAGCTTAGCGGCGGCGTATGGCTATGGCTACACCTTC; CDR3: CASSLAAAYGYGYTF
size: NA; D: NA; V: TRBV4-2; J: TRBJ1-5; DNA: TGTGCCAGCAGCCTGTCGGAGTCTCTTGGTAGCAATCAGCCCCAGCATTTT; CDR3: CASSLSESLGSNQPQHF
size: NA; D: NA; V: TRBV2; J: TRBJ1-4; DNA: TGTGCCAGCAGTGAAGCAACGGGCTCAAGACTGTTTTTT; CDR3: CASSEATGSRLFF
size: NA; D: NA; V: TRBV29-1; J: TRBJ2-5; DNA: TGCAGCGTTGAAGATTCGGGGCCCCAGTACTTC; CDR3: CSVEDSGPQYF
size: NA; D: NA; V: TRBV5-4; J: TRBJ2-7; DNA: TGTGCCAGCAGCCTAGTATCGACGGACGAGCAGTACTTC; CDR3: CASSLVSTDEQYF
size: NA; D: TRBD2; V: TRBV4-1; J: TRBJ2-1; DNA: TGCGCCAGCAGCCTCCCGGGGGGAGGGGTGGATGAGCAGTTCTTC; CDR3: CASSLPGGGVDEQFF